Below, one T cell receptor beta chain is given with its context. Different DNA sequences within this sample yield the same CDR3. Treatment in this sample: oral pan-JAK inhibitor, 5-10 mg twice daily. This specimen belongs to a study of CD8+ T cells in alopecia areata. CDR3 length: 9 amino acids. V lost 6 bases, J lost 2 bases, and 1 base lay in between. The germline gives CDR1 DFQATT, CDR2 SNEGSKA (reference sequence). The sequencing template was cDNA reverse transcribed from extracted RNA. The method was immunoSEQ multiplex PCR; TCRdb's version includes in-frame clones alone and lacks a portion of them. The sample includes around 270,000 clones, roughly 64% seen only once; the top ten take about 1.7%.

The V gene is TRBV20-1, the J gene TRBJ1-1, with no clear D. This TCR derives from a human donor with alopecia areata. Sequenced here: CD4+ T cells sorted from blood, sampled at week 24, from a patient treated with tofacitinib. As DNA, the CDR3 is TGCAGTGCCAACACTGAAGCTTTCTTT. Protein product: CSANTEAFF.